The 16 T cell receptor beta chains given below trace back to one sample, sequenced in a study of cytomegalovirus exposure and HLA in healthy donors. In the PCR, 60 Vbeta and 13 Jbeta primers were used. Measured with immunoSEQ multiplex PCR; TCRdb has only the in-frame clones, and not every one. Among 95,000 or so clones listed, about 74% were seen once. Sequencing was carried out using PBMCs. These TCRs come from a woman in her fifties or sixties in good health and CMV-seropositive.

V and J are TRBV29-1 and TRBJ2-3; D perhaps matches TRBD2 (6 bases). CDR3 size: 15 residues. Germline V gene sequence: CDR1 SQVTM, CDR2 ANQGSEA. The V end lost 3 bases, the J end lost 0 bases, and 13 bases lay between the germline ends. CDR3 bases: TGCAGCGTTGATCACGGACTACCGAGCACAGATACGCAGTATTTT. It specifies CSVDHGLPSTDTQYF.

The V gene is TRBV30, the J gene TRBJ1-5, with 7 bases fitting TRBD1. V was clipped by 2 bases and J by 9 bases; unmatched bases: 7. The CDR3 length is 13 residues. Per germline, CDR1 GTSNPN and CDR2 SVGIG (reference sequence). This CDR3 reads CAWSLGQGGPQHF. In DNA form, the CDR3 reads TGTGCCTGGAGTTTGGGCCAGGGGGGGCCCCAGCATTTT.

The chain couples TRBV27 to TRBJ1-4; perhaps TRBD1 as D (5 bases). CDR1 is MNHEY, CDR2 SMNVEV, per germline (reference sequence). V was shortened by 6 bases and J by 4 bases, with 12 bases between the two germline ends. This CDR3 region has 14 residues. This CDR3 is CASRRQGDNEKLFF. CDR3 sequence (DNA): TGTGCCAGCAGGCGGCAGGGCGATAATGAAAAACTGTTTTTT.

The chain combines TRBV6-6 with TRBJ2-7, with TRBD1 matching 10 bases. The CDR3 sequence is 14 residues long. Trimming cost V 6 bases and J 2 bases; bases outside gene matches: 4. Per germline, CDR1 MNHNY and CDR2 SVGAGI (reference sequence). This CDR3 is CASSPGQGAYEQYF. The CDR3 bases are TGTGCCAGCAGCCCCGGACAGGGGGCCTACGAGCAGTACTTC.

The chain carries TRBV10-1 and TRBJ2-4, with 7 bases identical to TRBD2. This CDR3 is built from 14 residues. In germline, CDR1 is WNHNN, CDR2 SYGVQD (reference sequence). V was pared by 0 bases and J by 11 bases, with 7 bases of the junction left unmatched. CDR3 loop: CASSESGGSGVQYF. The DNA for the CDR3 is TGCGCCAGCAGTGAGTCGGGAGGGAGTGGGGTTCAGTACTTC.

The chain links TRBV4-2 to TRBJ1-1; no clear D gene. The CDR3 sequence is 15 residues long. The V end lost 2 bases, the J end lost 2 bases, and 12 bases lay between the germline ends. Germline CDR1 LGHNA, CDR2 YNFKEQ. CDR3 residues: CASSQSDTSNTEAFF. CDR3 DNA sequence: TGTGCCAGCAGCCAATCCGACACCAGCAACACTGAAGCTTTCTTT.

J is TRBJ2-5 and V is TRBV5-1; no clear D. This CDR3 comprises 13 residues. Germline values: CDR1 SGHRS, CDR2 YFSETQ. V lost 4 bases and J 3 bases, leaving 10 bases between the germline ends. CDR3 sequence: CASSRGQKETQYF. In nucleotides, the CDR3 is TGCGCCAGCAGCAGAGGTCAGAAAGAGACCCAGTACTTC.

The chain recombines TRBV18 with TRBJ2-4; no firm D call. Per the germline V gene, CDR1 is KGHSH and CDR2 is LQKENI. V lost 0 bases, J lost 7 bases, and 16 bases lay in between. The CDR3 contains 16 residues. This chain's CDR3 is CASSPPGSTDGNIQYF. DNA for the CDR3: TGTGCCAGCTCACCACCGGGTAGCACCGACGGGAACATTCAGTACTTC. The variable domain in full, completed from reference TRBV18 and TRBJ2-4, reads NAGVMQNPRHLVRRRGQEARLRCSPMKGHSHVYWYRQLPEEGLKFMVYLQKENIIDESGMPKERFSAEFPKEGPSILRIQQVVRGDSAAYFCASSPPGSTDGNIQYFGAGTRLSVL.

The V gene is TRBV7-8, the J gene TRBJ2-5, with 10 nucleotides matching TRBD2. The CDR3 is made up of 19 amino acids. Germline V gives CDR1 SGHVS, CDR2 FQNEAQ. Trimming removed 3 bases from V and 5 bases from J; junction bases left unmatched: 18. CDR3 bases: TGTGCCAGCAGCTTGGCCGTTAGAACTAGCGGGACCCGGTGGGAGACCCAGTACTTC. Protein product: CASSLAVRTSGTRWETQYF.

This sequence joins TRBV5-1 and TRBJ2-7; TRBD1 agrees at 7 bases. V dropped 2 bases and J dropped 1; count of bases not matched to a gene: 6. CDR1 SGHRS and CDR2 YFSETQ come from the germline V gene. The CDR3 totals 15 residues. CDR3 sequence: CASSLLPGQSYEQYF. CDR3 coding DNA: TGCGCCAGCAGCTTACTTCCGGGACAGTCCTACGAGCAGTACTTC. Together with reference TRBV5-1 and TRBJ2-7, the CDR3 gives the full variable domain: KAGVTQTPRYLIKTRGQQVTLSCSPISGHRSVSWYQQTPGQGLQFLFEYFSETQRNKGNFPGRFSGRQFSNSRSEMNVSTLELGDSALYLCASSLLPGQSYEQYFGPGTRLTVT.

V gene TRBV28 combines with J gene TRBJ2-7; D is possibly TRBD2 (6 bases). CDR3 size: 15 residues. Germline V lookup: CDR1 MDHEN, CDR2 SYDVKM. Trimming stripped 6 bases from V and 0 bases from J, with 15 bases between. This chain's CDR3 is CASSYEDYRSYEQYF. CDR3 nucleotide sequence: TGTGCCAGCAGCTATGAGGACTACCGCTCCTACGAGCAGTACTTC.

The CDR3 loop reads CASSIGQGLDQPQHF. In nucleotides, the CDR3 is TGTGCCAGTAGTATTGGTCAGGGGTTGGATCAGCCCCAGCATTTT. V is TRBV19 and J is TRBJ1-5; the D gene is possibly TRBD1 (6 bases). This CDR3 comprises 15 residues. V lost 3 bases and J lost 5, with 14 bases in between. CDR1 and CDR2 from the germline V gene are LNHDA and SQIVND (reference sequence).

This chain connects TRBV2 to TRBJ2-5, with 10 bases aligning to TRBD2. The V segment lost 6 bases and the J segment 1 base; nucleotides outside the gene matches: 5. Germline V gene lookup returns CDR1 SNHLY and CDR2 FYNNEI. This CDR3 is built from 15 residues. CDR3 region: CASRARTSGQETQYF. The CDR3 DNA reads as TGTGCCAGCAGGGCACGGACTAGCGGCCAAGAGACCCAGTACTTC.

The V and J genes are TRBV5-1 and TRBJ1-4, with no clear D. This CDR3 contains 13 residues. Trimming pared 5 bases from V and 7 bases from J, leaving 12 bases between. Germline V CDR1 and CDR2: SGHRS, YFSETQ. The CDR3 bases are TGCGCCAGCAGTGGCGGGCGCGGTGAAAAACTGTTTTTT. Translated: CASSGGRGEKLFF.

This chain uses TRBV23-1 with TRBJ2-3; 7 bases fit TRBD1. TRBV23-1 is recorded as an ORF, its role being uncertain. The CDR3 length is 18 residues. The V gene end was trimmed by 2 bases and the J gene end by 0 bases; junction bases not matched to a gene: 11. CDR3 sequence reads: CASSQVWDSPSSTDTQYF. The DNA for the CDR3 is TGCGCCAGCAGTCAAGTTTGGGACAGTCCCTCTAGCACAGATACGCAGTATTTT.

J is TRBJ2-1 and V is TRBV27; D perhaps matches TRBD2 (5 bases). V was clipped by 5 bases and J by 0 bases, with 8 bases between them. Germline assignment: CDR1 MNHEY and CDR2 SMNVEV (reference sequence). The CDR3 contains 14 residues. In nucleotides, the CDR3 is TGTGCCAGCAGTCGGGATCCCTCCTACAATGAGCAGTTCTTC. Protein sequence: CASSRDPSYNEQFF.